This T cell receptor beta chain was identified during a study of T-cell reconstitution after alpha-beta-depleted transplantation in children listed by TCRdb under 2016. Regarding the study in general: Using TCR repertoire profiling, the study quantitatively followed how T-cell immune reconstitution unfolded in children after TCRalphabeta/CD19-depleted allogeneic hematopoietic cell transplantation.

The library was built by means of PCR. TCRdb names Illumina HiSeq 2500 as the instrument used. TCR libraries were prepared with molecular barcoding, using unique molecular identifiers to normalize TCRbeta repertoire quantification. Starting from the raw public reads, TCRdb applied fastp trimming at Q25, assembled clones with MiXCR and retained in-frame beta chains. Merged by CDR3 protein, the rows form single entries marked with the most common genes and DNA. The sample data list a few hundred thousand distinct CDR3 sequences, and about a sixth of these were observed just once. About 32% of the sample goes to the ten largest clones. In regard to this clonotype: Its target antigen remains unknown. No much larger clone exists at a distance of one base, and base qualities are not known.

The treatment or condition label for this specimen denotes: allogeneic hematopoietic cell transplantation with graft depleted of TCRalphabeta T cells and CD19 B cells. The children who served as transplant recipients had been given grafts of TCRalphabeta/CD19-depleted allogeneic hematopoietic cells. Clipping removes 1 base from V and 8 bases from J, with 5 as the unmatched junction base count. The CDR3 runs 14 amino acids, cysteine and phenylalanine included. Left in the record is the CDR3 DNA by itself, 42 bases read in frame from the first base. As encoded in the germline V gene, CDR1 is SGHRS while CDR2 is YFSETQ. What the work shows at the level of the full study, not this receptor alone: In some patients, the high TCRbeta diversity seen at day 60 was put down to recipient T cells and intrathymic progenitors that had survived conditioning. The frequencies of hyperexpanded clones fell over the following months, and after one year, T-cell counts and TCRbeta diversity were mostly attributed to newly produced T cells. The apparently early recovery of alphabetaT-cell counts about two months after transplant reportedly depended on only several hundred rapidly expanded clones that came from non-depleted graft cells.

Specimen: PBMCs, mostly from graft donor cells, collected 360 days after TCRalphabeta/CD19-depleted stem cell transplant. This sequence uses TRBV5-1 and TRBJ1-4; TRBD1 matches 7 bases in the middle. The receptor was isolated from a boy under two years old who had a stem cell transplant for Wiskott-Aldrich syndrome, so the T cells may come from the graft donor. The CDR3 protein is CASSLRGGGEKLFF. The nucleotide sequence reads as follows: TGCGCCAGCAGCTTGAGAGGGGGCGGAGAAAAACTGTTTTTT.